These 8 T cell receptor beta chains came from one sample sequenced in a study of T cells in Graves' hyperthyroidism and ophthalmopathy. Regions amplified from RNA transcripts were the TCR beta CDR3 regions. An initial round of RT-PCR targeting the TCR CDR3 relied on the HTBI primer set. One entry per CDR3 protein results from TCRdb running MiXCR on the multiplex PCR reads. The profile shows over 700,000 distinct CDR3 sequences, approximately 40% of them singletons. Specimen: blood. All receptors come from a woman aged 40 to 55 with Graves' hyperthyroidism.

This clonotype showed up just a few times. The chain employs TRBV7-2 and TRBJ1-2; 9 bases match TRBD1. J was trimmed by 8 bases and V by 5 bases; bases with no gene match: 9. The CDR3 has 14 amino acids. Germline loops: CDR1 SGHTA, CDR2 FQGNSA. CDR3 DNA sequence: TGTGCCAGCAGCCCGCGTAGACAGGGGGACGGCTACACCTTC. The encoded protein is CASSPRRQGDGYTF.

The chain has TRBV2 and TRBJ2-7, with 7 positions matching TRBD2. This CDR3 comprises 20 residues. The V and J ends lost 6 bases and 2 bases, in that order; junction bases with no gene match: 25. CDR1 and CDR2 from the germline V gene are SNHLY and FYNNEI. CDR3 nucleotide sequence: TGTGCCAGCAGCCAAGAAGGCCTTTCGGGATACAGCGGGGTCCCCTACGAGCAGTACTTC. This translates into CASSQEGLSGYSGVPYEQYF.

Only one count was recorded for this clonotype. In DNA form, the CDR3 reads TGTGCCAGCAGCTCTACCGGGACAGGGGGCAACACCTTC. Translated, it gives CASSSTGTGGNTF. The chain is built from TRBV7-2 and TRBJ1-2, with 12 positions matching TRBD1. Germline CDR1 and CDR2: SGHTA and FQGNSA. The CDR3 has 13 residues. V trimming: 4 bases; J trimming: 12 bases; junction bases outside the gene matches: 6.

V gene TRBV7-2 combines with J gene TRBJ2-7; 12 bases map to TRBD1. The closer fit of TRBJ2-5 to the DNA end suggests the J call may be wrong. CDR1 and CDR2 (germline): SGHTA, FQGNSA. This CDR3 has 16 residues. The CDR3 bases are TGTGCCAGCAGCACCCCCGGGACAGGGGGCTTCGAGACCCAGTACTTC. Its protein is CASSTPGTGGFETQYF.

V usage is TRBV14 and J usage is TRBJ2-5; D might be TRBD2 (5 bases). Deletions cut 0 bases from V and 5 bases from J, with 13 bases between. The CDR3 is 15 residues long. Germline V gene sequence: CDR1 SGHDN, CDR2 FVKESK. As DNA, the CDR3 is TGTGCCAGCAGCCAAGATCTTAGTCGGGGTGAGACCCAGTACTTC. Its protein is CASSQDLSRGETQYF.

A word on this clonotype: The CDR3 does not end in the conserved phenylalanine or tryptophan, so this is likely a read error. This chain uses TRBV10-2 with TRBJ1-2; D gene unclear. The V end lost 8 bases, the J end lost 0 bases, and 13 bases lay between the germline ends. Per germline, CDR1 WSHSY and CDR2 SAAADI. This CDR3 region has 14 residues. The CDR3 spells CASPGRRSNYGYTS. CDR3 nucleotide sequence: TGCGCCAGCCCCGGCAGACGGTCTAACTATGGCTACACCTCC.

This clonotype was seen repeatedly, ten times or more. The rearrangement links TRBV10-3 to TRBJ2-7; TRBD1 aligns across 9 bases. V shed 4 bases, J shed 4 bases, and the junction held 8 bases outside the gene matches. The CDR3 totals 15 residues. Per germline, CDR1 ENHRY and CDR2 SYGVKD. This CDR3 is CAISGVPTGGYEQYF. The CDR3 region has the DNA TGTGCCATCAGTGGGGTACCGACAGGGGGATACGAGCAGTACTTC.

This clonotype was counted at least ten times. This chain connects TRBV7-2 to TRBJ2-7, with D unclear. The CDR3 has 15 residues. Germline V gene lookup returns CDR1 SGHTA and CDR2 FQGNSA. Deletions cut 3 bases from V and 5 bases from J, with 17 bases between. The CDR3 is CASSLGKSSRDEQYF. CDR3 coding DNA: TGTGCCAGCAGCTTGGGAAAGAGTTCGCGCGACGAGCAGTACTTC.